Below, one TCR beta chain is given with its context. The data belong to a study of blood T cell repertoires in COVID-19. This CDR3 has 15 amino acids. Trimming cost V 1 base and J 8 bases, with 12 bases left between them. CDR1 LGHNA and CDR2 YNFKEQ come from the germline V gene. Measured with immunoSEQ multiplex PCR; TCRdb has only the in-frame clones, and not every one. The data show roughly 100,000 clones, about 91% seen once. Sequenced: peripheral blood. J is TRBJ2-6 and V is TRBV4-2; perhaps TRBD2 as D (7 bases). The receptor's source is a human donor in a cohort sampled during active COVID-19. The CDR3 loop is CASSQGRGGTNVLTF. CDR3 in DNA: TGTGCCAGCAGCCAAGGGAGGGGGGGCACCAACGTCCTGACTTTC.